A selection of T cell receptor beta chains follows, all from one sample in a study of blood T cells in healthy people across ages. TCRdb redid the calling of the 5' RACE reads with MiXCR, one entry per CDR3 protein. The profile shows roughly 1.4 million distinct CDR3 sequences, 59% of them singletons. The sample comprised blood. These receptors were obtained from a young man in good health. Each CDR3 is given with its conserved first and last residue. Fields, in order: J gene, CDR3 length, D gene, V gene, clone size, CDR3 DNA, CDR3 protein. D genes are given only for firm matches. Only some rows state a clone size, as once, few, many or a class for expanded clones.

TRBJ1-5 15 NA TRBV20-1 NA TGCAGTGCTAGAGAGACGATTGGGGGGAAGAAGCCCCAGCATTTT CSARETIGGKKPQHF
TRBJ1-2 15 NA TRBV4-1 few TGCGCCAGCAGCCAAGAGACGACGGCGGGAGGAGGCTACACCTTC CASSQETTAGGGYTF
TRBJ2-1 14 NA TRBV10-3 NA TGTGCCACCACGACCGGGCCAACCTACAATGAGCAGTTCTTC CATTTGPTYNEQFF
TRBJ2-3 18 NA TRBV7-9 NA TGTGCCAGCAGCCCCAGACCCAGGCTAGCGATTAGCACAGATACGCAGTATTTT CASSPRPRLAISTDTQYF
TRBJ2-3 18 TRBD2 TRBV25-1 NA TGTGCCAGCAGTGAATATGAAGGACTAGCGGGACACACAGATACGCAGTATTTT CASSEYEGLAGHTDTQYF
TRBJ1-5 16 TRBD1 TRBV20-1 NA TGCAGTGCTAGGGTCAGGGGGCAAACTAGCAATCAGCCCCAGCATTTT CSARVRGQTSNQPQHF
TRBJ2-7 13 NA TRBV10-3 NA TGTGCCATCAGTGAGTCAGGCGGGACTGAGCAGTACTTC CAISESGGTEQYF
TRBJ1-1 14 NA TRBV18 few TGTGCCAGCTCGCCGGGTAGGTCGAACACTGAAGCTTTCTTT CASSPGRSNTEAFF
TRBJ2-7 15 NA TRBV10-3 few TGTGCCATCAGTGGACACAGAGGGAGCTCCTACGAGCAGTACTTC CAISGHRGSSYEQYF
TRBJ2-7 15 NA TRBV6-5 NA TGTGCCAGCAGGGTTTGGCGGGATAGTTCCTACGAGCAGTACTTC CASRVWRDSSYEQYF
TRBJ2-5 13 TRBD1 TRBV15 NA TGTGCCACCAGCGGACAGGGTCTGTATGAGCAGTACTTC CATSGQGLYEQYF